This TCR beta chain was documented in a study of Graves' ophthalmopathy and Graves' hyperthyroidism. This CDR3 is built from 13 residues. The germline gives CDR1 SGHAT, CDR2 FQNNGV. V was shortened by 3 bases and J by 3 bases, with 9 bases between the two germline ends. The study amplified TCR beta CDR3 regions using RNA transcripts. HTBI-primed RT-PCR formed the first round, and a multiplex PCR formed the second. TCRdb reprocessed the multiplex PCR reads with MiXCR, giving one entry per CDR3 protein. The table shows 150,000 to 200,000 distinct CDR3 sequences, with approximately 40% occurring only once. This clonotype was counted at least ten times.

The source is a man under 40 with Graves' ophthalmopathy. The V gene is TRBV11-2, the J gene TRBJ2-7; D unresolved. Material for sequencing was peripheral blood. CDR3 DNA sequence: TGTGCCAGCAGCTTTACAGATCTCTACGAGCAGTACTTC. Its translation: CASSFTDLYEQYF.